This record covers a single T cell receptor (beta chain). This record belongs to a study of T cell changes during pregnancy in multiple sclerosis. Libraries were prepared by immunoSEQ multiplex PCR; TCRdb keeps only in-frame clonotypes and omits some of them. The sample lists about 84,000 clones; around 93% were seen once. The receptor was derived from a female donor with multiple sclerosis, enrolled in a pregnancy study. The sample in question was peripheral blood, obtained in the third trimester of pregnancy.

CDR3 amino acids: CASSLRGNQPQHF. Here the CDR3 DNA reads TGCGCCAGCAGCTTGCGGGGCAATCAGCCCCAGCATTTT. The chain has TRBV5-1 and TRBJ1-5; D gene ambiguous. This CDR3 has 13 amino acids. Trimming removed 1 base at V and 2 bases at J, with 4 bases between. The germline V gene encodes CDR1 SGHRS and CDR2 YFSETQ.